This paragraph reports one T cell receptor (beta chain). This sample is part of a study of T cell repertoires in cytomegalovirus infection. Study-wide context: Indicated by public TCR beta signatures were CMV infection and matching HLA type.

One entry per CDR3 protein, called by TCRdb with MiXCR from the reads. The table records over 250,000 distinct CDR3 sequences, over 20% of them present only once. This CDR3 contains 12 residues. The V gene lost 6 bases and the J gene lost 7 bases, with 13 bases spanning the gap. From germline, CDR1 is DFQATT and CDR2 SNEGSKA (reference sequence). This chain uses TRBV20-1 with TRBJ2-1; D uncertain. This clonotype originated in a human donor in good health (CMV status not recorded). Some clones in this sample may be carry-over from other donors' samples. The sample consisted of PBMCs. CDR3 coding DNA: TGCAGTGCGTGGGCCCGGATGAATGAGCAGTTCTTC. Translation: CSAWARMNEQFF.